These 26 T cell receptor beta chains were sequenced from one sample in a study of low-dose radiotherapy and immunotherapy resistance in tumors. Alpha- and beta-chain coverage of first-strand cDNA came from TRAV- and TRBV-specific primers. TCRs were amplified for approximately 21 PCR cycles with a constant-region primer and V-primer adapter. TCRdb re-called the reads with MiXCR, one entry per CDR3 protein. The sample lists just over 14,000 distinct CDR3 sequences, 49% seen once, with 3.7% in the top ten. The receptors were sampled from a human donor with advanced metastatic prostate, ovarian, gallbladder or colorectal cancer (not recorded which). This table probably holds off-target reads from a library built for another chain.

The chain is built from TRBV28 and TRBJ2-5; the D gene is possibly TRBD1 (5 bases). Germline CDR1 is MDHEN and CDR2 is SYDVKM. This CDR3 has 13 residues. V was shortened by 6 bases and J by 4 bases, with 12 bases between the two germline ends. CDR3 in amino acids: CASRTTVPETQYF. The CDR3 nucleotides are TGTGCCAGCAGGACGACAGTCCCAGAGACCCAGTACTTC.

Comments on this clonotype: One junction end disagrees with the germline gene, perhaps due to a read error. The chain employs TRBV5-3 and TRBJ2-5, with 9 bases matching TRBD1. TRBV5-3 is recorded as an ORF, its role being uncertain. The CDR3 runs 14 residues. The CDR3 loop reads CASSSTGGGETQYF. In DNA form, the CDR3 reads TGTGCCAGCAGCTCGACAGGGGGTGGAGAGACCCAGTACTTC.

V and J are TRBV20-1 and TRBJ1-4; 8 nucleotides match TRBD1. Germline lookup yields CDR1 DFQATT and CDR2 SNEGSKA (reference sequence). There are 12 residues in the CDR3. With 7 bases clipped from V and 7 bases from J, the junction kept 5 bases outside the gene matches. CDR3 coding DNA: TGCAGTGTTCTGACAGGGGTTGAAAAACTGTTTTTT. Protein product: CSVLTGVEKLFF.

The chain is built from TRBV14 and TRBJ2-1, with D unclear. CDR3 length: 14 residues. Trimming pared 0 bases from V and 0 bases from J, leaving 3 bases between. The germline V gene has CDR1 SGHDN and CDR2 FVKESK. DNA of the CDR3: TGTGCCAGCAGCCAAGAAAACTCCTACAATGAGCAGTTCTTC. Translated: CASSQENSYNEQFF.

The V gene is TRBV29-1, the J gene TRBJ2-3; D may correspond to TRBD1 or TRBD2 (5 bases each). Trimming took off 5 bases at V and 2 bases at J, with 11 bases between the two ends. CDR3 length: 13 amino acids. Germline V CDR1 and CDR2: SQVTM, ANQGSEA. The CDR3 DNA reads TGCAGCGTTCTTCGGGACCTCACAGATACGCAGTATTTT. Its protein is CSVLRDLTDTQYF.

This clonotype was found once. The rearrangement uses TRBV5-1 and TRBJ2-5; possibly TRBD2 for D (5 bases). The germline gives CDR1 SGHRS, CDR2 YFSETQ. This CDR3 is 16 amino acids long. The germline V and J ends were trimmed by 1 base and 1 base, with 14 bases remaining between them. CDR3 sequence reads: CASSLSVGNIQETQYF. CDR3 DNA: TGCGCCAGCAGCTTGAGCGTCGGGAATATCCAAGAGACCCAGTACTTC. Complete variable domain (other parts from reference TRBV5-1 and TRBJ2-5): KAGVTQTPRYLIKTRGQQVTLSCSPISGHRSVSWYQQTPGQGLQFLFEYFSETQRNKGNFPGRFSGRQFSNSRSEMNVSTLELGDSALYLCASSLSVGNIQETQYFGPGTRLLVL.

This chain connects TRBV3-1 to TRBJ1-3; D unclear. Germline-derived CDR1 and CDR2 are LGHDT and YNNKEL (reference sequence). This CDR3 has 10 amino acids. V gave up 8 bases and J gave up 1 base, with 0 bases separating them. The CDR3 DNA is TGTGCCAGCTCTGGAAACACCATATATTTT. This translates into CASSGNTIYF.

Points on this clonotype: Its ends do not fully match the called genes, so a read error is possible. The chain carries TRBV5-3 and TRBJ1-2; no clear D gene. TRBV5-3 belongs to the ORF category, with a function that is uncertain. The CDR3 contains 13 residues. The CDR3 region is CASSLEESRGYTF. The CDR3 DNA reads as TGTGCCAGCAGCTTGGAGGAGTCGCGTGGCTACACCTTC.

This clonotype was seen only a few times. The chain links TRBV21-1 to TRBJ2-5; the table's D call, TRBD1, was not checked against the DNA. TRBV21-1 is termed a pseudogene. The CDR3 runs to 13 residues. The CDR3 region is CASSTGPGETQYF. The CDR3 nucleotides are TGTGCCAGCAGCACGGGACCGGGAGAGACCCAGTACTTC.

This clonotype has only a few counts. This sequence joins TRBV29-1 and TRBJ1-1, with a possible D match to TRBD1 (6 bases). V lost 7 bases and J lost 5, with 17 bases in between. The CDR3 has 13 residues. From germline, CDR1 is SQVTM and CDR2 ANQGSEA. CDR3: CSAQAGVWTEAFF. CDR3 bases: TGCAGCGCTCAGGCAGGGGTTTGGACTGAAGCTTTCTTT.

The genes are TRBV7-2 and TRBJ2-6; 8 nucleotides line up with TRBD1. V dropped 4 bases and J dropped 4; count of bases not matched to a gene: 9. Germline V gives CDR1 SGHTA, CDR2 FQGNSA. The CDR3 runs to 17 residues. The CDR3 protein is CASSSQGARLGANVLTF. CDR3 in DNA: TGTGCCAGCAGCTCTCAGGGGGCGCGATTGGGGGCCAACGTCCTGACTTTC.

This clonotype has just a few counts. The chain combines TRBV25-1 with TRBJ2-5; no firm D call. This CDR3 has 14 residues. V lost 1 base, J lost 2 bases, and 8 bases lay in between. Germline V gene data show CDR1 as MGHDK and CDR2 as SYGVNS. DNA of the CDR3: TGTGCCAGCAGTGAATTATGGAGACAAGAGACCCAGTACTTC. Its translation: CASSELWRQETQYF.

This clonotype was counted a few times. The rearrangement links TRBV4-1 to TRBJ2-7; the D is unclear. V lost 1 base to trimming and J lost 3 bases, with 7 bases between them. Germline values: CDR1 MGHRA, CDR2 YSYEKL. This CDR3 region has 13 residues. This chain's CDR3 is CASSQVADYEQYF. CDR3 coding DNA: TGCGCCAGCAGCCAAGTGGCGGACTACGAGCAGTACTTC.

The chain has TRBV2 and TRBJ2-7; 8 bases fit TRBD2. Germline assignment: CDR1 SNHLY and CDR2 FYNNEI. The CDR3 consists of 14 residues. Trimming cost V 7 bases and J 2 bases; bases outside gene matches: 7. The CDR3 DNA reads as TGTGCCAGCAACCGGGAGGGAAGTCCCTACGAGCAGTACTTC. It is translated as CASNREGSPYEQYF.

The rearrangement joins TRBV5-5 to TRBJ2-5; D possibly corresponds to TRBD2 (5 bases). The V end was cut by 0 bases, the J end by 7 bases, with 19 bases between. The CDR3 length is 16 residues. Germline assignment: CDR1 SGHKS and CDR2 YYEKEE (reference sequence). The CDR3 is CASSLAVGERRGTQYF. For the CDR3, the DNA is TGTGCCAGCAGCTTGGCCGTCGGTGAGCGGCGAGGGACCCAGTACTTC.

This clonotype was observed a few times. The J gene is TRBJ1-4, the V gene TRBV11-2; 7 bases are shared with TRBD1. Germline values: CDR1 SGHAT, CDR2 FQNNGV. The trim removed 0 bases at V and 7 bases at J, leaving 8 bases unmatched. This CDR3 is built from 16 residues. The CDR3 DNA sequence: TGTGCCAGCAGCTTAGATGGGGGGACAGTCGCTGAAAAACTGTTTTTT. Residues: CASSLDGGTVAEKLFF. The full variable domain, with the rest looked up from reference TRBV11-2 and TRBJ1-4, is EAGVAQSPRYKIIEKRQSVAFWCNPISGHATLYWYQQILGQGPKLLIQFQNNGVVDDSQLPKDRFSAERLKGVDSTLKIQPAKLEDSAVYLCASSLDGGTVAEKLFFGSGTQLSVL.

This rearrangement joins TRBV19 to TRBJ1-5, with a weak D call TRBD1 (5 bases). V lost 4 bases, J lost 8 bases, and 15 bases lay in between. Germline assignment: CDR1 LNHDA and CDR2 SQIVND (reference sequence). The CDR3 has 14 amino acids. The CDR3 is CASSNLAGQEPQHF. CDR3 coding DNA: TGTGCCAGTAGTAATCTGGCAGGGCAGGAGCCCCAGCATTTT.

This clonotype was found a few times. The rearrangement uses TRBV7-9 and TRBJ2-1, with TRBD2 matching over 7 bases. Germline assignment: CDR1 SEHNR and CDR2 FQNEAQ (reference sequence). With V trimmed by 9 bases and J by 5 bases, 10 bases remained unmatched. The CDR3 extends over 14 amino acids. The CDR3 DNA sequence: TGTGCCAGTACAACTAGCGCCTTAAACAATGAGCAGTTCTTC. Its protein product is CASTTSALNNEQFF. The complete variable domain, with remaining parts taken from reference TRBV7-9 and TRBJ2-1, reads DTGVSQNPRHKITKRGQNVTFRCDPISEHNRLYWYRQTLGQGPEFLTYFQNEAQLEKSRLLSDRFSAERPKGSFSTLEIQRTEQGDSAMYLCASTTSALNNEQFFGPGTRLTVL.

This clonotype was picked up a small number of times. The J gene is TRBJ2-3, the V gene TRBV2; D gene ambiguous. The ends were cut back, 0 bases at V and 2 bases at J, with 12 bases in the middle. Germline V lookup: CDR1 SNHLY, CDR2 FYNNEI. CDR3 length: 16 residues. The CDR3: CASSEAHGGYTDTQYF. DNA of the CDR3: TGTGCCAGCAGTGAAGCACATGGCGGTTACACAGATACGCAGTATTTT.

The chain couples TRBV3-1 to TRBJ2-7; D possibly uses TRBD1 or TRBD2 (6 bases each). The germline V gene has CDR1 LGHDT and CDR2 YNNKEL (reference sequence). The CDR3 runs 14 residues. Trimming cost V 2 bases and J 3 bases, with 11 bases left between them. This CDR3 is CASSQRGADYEQYF. For the CDR3, the DNA is TGTGCCAGCAGCCAAAGGGGGGCAGACTACGAGCAGTACTTC.

This clonotype has only a few counts. The rearrangement joins TRBV5-8 to TRBJ2-7; 8 bases line up with TRBD1. Germline V gene data show CDR1 as SGHTS and CDR2 as YDEGEE. Trimming took 4 bases from V and 4 from J; bases not matched to a gene: 10. The CDR3 runs 15 residues. Written as DNA, the CDR3 is TGTGCCAGCAGCGGGGGACAGGCTGAACTTTACGAGCAGTACTTC. Protein product: CASSGGQAELYEQYF.

This clonotype was detected once. The rearrangement joins TRBV12-3 or TRBV12-4 to TRBJ1-6, with a weak D call TRBD1 (6 bases). V dropped 3 bases and J dropped 10 bases, with 13 bases sitting between them. This CDR3 has 14 amino acids. Written as DNA, the CDR3 is TGTGCCAGCAGTTTGGCCGGAGGGGGATCACCCCTCCACTTT. This translates into CASSLAGGGSPLHF.

J is TRBJ1-2 and V is TRBV10-3; 9 bases agree with TRBD1. CDR3 length: 14 residues. Per germline, CDR1 ENHRY and CDR2 SYGVKD. The V segment lost 6 bases and the J segment 3 bases; nucleotides outside the gene matches: 5. The CDR3 spells CAIRAGQGHYGYTF. CDR3 nucleotides: TGTGCCATCAGGGCTGGACAGGGGCACTATGGCTACACCTTC.

This chain uses TRBV7-2 with TRBJ1-1, with TRBD1 matching 8 bases. The ends lost 0 bases at V and 4 bases at J; junction bases unmatched: 13. The germline V gene has CDR1 SGHTA and CDR2 FQGNSA. The length of the CDR3 is 18 residues. CDR3 sequence (DNA): TGTGCCAGCAGCTTAGCGGGGTCCGGGACAGGACGATTCACTGAAGCTTTCTTT. Translated: CASSLAGSGTGRFTEAFF.

By proportion, this clonotype is medium-sized. This rearrangement joins TRBV28 to TRBJ2-7; TRBD1 might be the D (6 bases). The CDR3 consists of 15 residues. V was clipped by 6 bases and J by 3 bases, with 18 bases between them. CDR1 MDHEN and CDR2 SYDVKM come from the germline V gene. Written as DNA, the CDR3 is TGTGCCAGCAGCGTCGCCGGGACATTGGACTACGAGCAGTACTTC. Protein sequence: CASSVAGTLDYEQYF.

The chain combines TRBV6-2 or TRBV6-3 with TRBJ1-5, with no clear D. CDR3 length: 13 residues. In germline, CDR1 is MNHEY, CDR2 SVGEGT. V was pared by 0 bases and J by 9 bases, with 9 bases between. This chain's CDR3 is CASSYSMVSPQHF. CDR3 nucleotide sequence: TGTGCCAGCAGTTACTCGATGGTGTCGCCCCAGCATTTT.